What follows are 4 T cell receptor beta chains derived from one specimen sequenced in a study of cytomegalovirus exposure and HLA in healthy donors. The study ran its PCR with 60 Vbeta and 13 Jbeta primers. Only in-frame clones appear in the TCRdb table, and some are missing; sequencing was by immunoSEQ multiplex PCR. The sample lists 85,000 to 100,000 clones; around four fifths were seen once. The sample was PBMCs. The origin of the receptors is a female donor in good health and CMV-seropositive.

Only one count was recorded for this clone. This sequence joins TRBV5-4 and TRBJ1-6, with 8 nucleotides matching TRBD1. The CDR3 length is 14 residues. Germline trimming cut 5 bases from V and 9 bases from J; bases unmatched to any gene: 7. Germline V gene data show CDR1 as SGHNT and CDR2 as YYREEE (reference sequence). The CDR3 protein is CASSRQGPGSPLHF. The CDR3 DNA is TGTGCCAGCAGTCGACAGGGGCCAGGTTCACCCCTCCACTTT. The full variable domain, in which reference TRBV5-4 and TRBJ1-6 provide the parts outside the CDR3, is ETGVTQSPTHLIKTRGQQVTLRCSSQSGHNTVSWYQQALGQGPQFIFQYYREEENGRGNFPPRFSGLQFPNYSSELNVNALELDDSALYLCASSRQGPGSPLHFGNGTRLTVT.

This clone was counted between two and nine times. J is TRBJ2-5 and V is TRBV5-6, with 10 nucleotides matching TRBD2. Germline V CDR1 and CDR2: SGHDT, YYEEEE. V dropped 4 bases and J dropped 3; count of bases not matched to a gene: 6. This CDR3 region has 15 residues. The DNA of the CDR3 is TGTGCCAGCAGCCCTCGGACTAGCGGTAAAGAGACCCAGTACTTC. As protein: CASSPRTSGKETQYF. Full variable domain (missing parts from reference TRBV5-6 and TRBJ2-5): DAGVTQSPTHLIKTRGQQVTLRCSPKSGHDTVSWYQQALGQGPQFIFQYYEEEERQRGNFPDRFSGHQFPNYSSELNVNALLLGDSALYLCASSPRTSGKETQYFGPGTRLLVL.

This chain joins TRBV4-1 and TRBJ1-2; D call uncertain. CDR3 length equals 14 residues. From germline, CDR1 is MGHRA and CDR2 YSYEKL. V dropped 3 bases and J dropped 3 bases, with 11 bases sitting between them. As DNA, the CDR3 is TGCGCCAGCAGCCAGGTCGCGGGTGACTATGGCTACACCTTC. Amino acids: CASSQVAGDYGYTF.

This sequence joins TRBV7-2 and TRBJ1-5; 7 bases fit TRBD1. Germline CDR1 is SGHTA and CDR2 is FQGNSA. This CDR3 contains 15 residues. V lost 2 bases, J lost 7 bases, and 8 bases stayed unmatched. The CDR3 region is CASSLSLIGGQPQHF. The CDR3 DNA sequence: TGTGCCAGCAGCTTATCCCTTATAGGGGGCCAGCCCCAGCATTTT.